This TCR beta chain derives from a study of cytomegalovirus exposure and HLA in healthy donors. Study-wide points: Across donors, sequencing depth was assumed by presence/absence analyses to be roughly uniform. Researchers counted around 150 TCR beta chains as cytomegalovirus-associated. Most of the TCR beta V segments (in an earlier analysis) were productive either about 90% or about 30% of the time.

PCR was performed using 60 Vbeta and 13 Jbeta primers. The table came from immunoSEQ multiplex PCR; TCRdb's copy has only in-frame clones and leaves some out. The sample carries tens of thousands of clones, 90% recorded once. V lost 5 bases to trimming and J lost 1 base; unmatched junction nucleotides: 5. The CDR3 consists of 15 residues. Germline assignment: CDR1 SEHNR and CDR2 FQNEAQ (reference sequence). Sampled while nominally healthy, donors likely had unrecorded immune exposures. In regard to this clone: The antigen remains unidentified.

The sequence was obtained from a woman under 30 in good health and CMV-seronegative. Sample: PBMCs. This chain joins TRBV7-9 and TRBJ1-1; 9 positions agree with TRBD1. The CDR3 DNA reads as TGTGCCAGCAGCCAACGGGGACAGGGGAACACTGAAGCTTTCTTT. Translating gives CASSQRGQGNTEAFF.